The clone carrying this T cell receptor beta chain appeared a few times. Its cognate antigen is unknown. V was cut by 3 bases and J by 3 bases, with 15 bases left in between. CDR3 length equals 14 residues. Germline V gene lookup returns CDR1 DFQATT and CDR2 SNEGSKA (reference sequence). The source of the sample is a study of blood T cells in healthy people across ages. Study background: Per two T cells, template switching captured roughly one barcoded beta molecule.

With each sample, at least 6 micrograms of total RNA were extracted. Using a J-beta primer mix together with a sample-barcoded 5' primer, a second PCR was run for about 7 to 12 cycles. Using its own MiXCR run on the 5' RACE reads, TCRdb lists one record per CDR3 protein. The profile shows about 970,000 distinct CDR3 sequences, approximately 50% of them singletons. Study conclusions and caveats: TCR beta diversity per million T cells fell roughly linearly with age.

The rearrangement uses TRBV20-1 and TRBJ2-7, with a weak D call TRBD1 (6 bases). Input material: blood. This clonotype originated in a woman aged 55-69 years in good health. DNA for the CDR3: TGCAGTGCTAGGAACAGGGTTGGGGACTACGAGCAGTACTTC. Translation gives CSARNRVGDYEQYF.